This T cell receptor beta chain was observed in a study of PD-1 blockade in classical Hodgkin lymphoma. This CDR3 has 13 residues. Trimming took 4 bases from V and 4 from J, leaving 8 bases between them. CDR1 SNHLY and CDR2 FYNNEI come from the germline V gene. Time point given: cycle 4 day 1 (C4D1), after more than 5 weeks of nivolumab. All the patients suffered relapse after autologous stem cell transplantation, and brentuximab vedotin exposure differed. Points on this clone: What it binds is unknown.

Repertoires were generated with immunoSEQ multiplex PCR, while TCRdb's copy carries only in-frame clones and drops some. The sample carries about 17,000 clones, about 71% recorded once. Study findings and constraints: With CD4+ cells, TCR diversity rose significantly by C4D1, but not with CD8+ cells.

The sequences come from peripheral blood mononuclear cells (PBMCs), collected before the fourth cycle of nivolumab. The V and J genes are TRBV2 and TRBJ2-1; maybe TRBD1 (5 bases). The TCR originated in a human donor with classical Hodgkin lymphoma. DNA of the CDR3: TGTGCCAGCAGTGGGACACTATACAATGAGCAGTTCTTC. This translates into CASSGTLYNEQFF.